This is a list of T cell receptor beta chains from one sample in a study of blood T cell repertoires in COVID-19. Sequenced by immunoSEQ multiplex PCR; TCRdb stores in-frame clones only, minus some. The data show around 100,000 clones, more than 75% seen once. The sequencing input was peripheral blood. These receptors originate from a human donor in a cohort sampled during active COVID-19. CDR3s include the opening cysteine and the closing phenylalanine or tryptophan. The order of the fields is J gene, clone size, D gene, V gene, CDR3 DNA, CDR3 protein. The D gene is left open where the match is weak. The size field is filled for only some rows; it gives once, few, many or a size class.

J: TRBJ2-3; size: -; D: TRBD1; V: TRBV5-1; DNA: TGCGCCAGCAGGTCGACAGGGATGATCACAGATACGCAGTATTTT; CDR3: CASRSTGMITDTQYF
J: TRBJ1-2; size: -; D: TRBD1; V: TRBV6-2/TRBV6-3; DNA: TGTGCCAGCAGTTCTTACAGGGGGATTAACTATGGCTACACCTTC; CDR3: CASSSYRGINYGYTF
J: TRBJ2-7; size: few; D: -; V: TRBV15; DNA: TGTGCCACCAGCAGGGCCCCGGGGGTATACTACGAGCAGTACTTC; CDR3: CATSRAPGVYYEQYF
J: TRBJ1-2; size: -; D: -; V: TRBV7-2; DNA: TGTGCCAGCAGCTTACCTACGGTCTATGGCTACACCTTC; CDR3: CASSLPTVYGYTF
J: TRBJ1-4; size: -; D: -; V: TRBV4-3; DNA: TGCGCCACCAGCATTACGGGGTGGATCGGAGAAAAACTGTTTTTT; CDR3: CATSITGWIGEKLFF
J: TRBJ2-1; size: once; D: -; V: TRBV5-1; DNA: TGCGCCAGCAGCTTGGTATTCCGGGGGACGAGCTCCTACAATGAGCAGTTCTTC; CDR3: CASSLVFRGTSSYNEQFF
J: TRBJ2-4; size: -; D: TRBD2; V: TRBV6-6; DNA: TGTGCCAGCAGTCGAGCGGGGGGACTAGCCAAAAACATTCAGTACTTC; CDR3: CASSRAGGLAKNIQYF
J: TRBJ2-3; size: once; D: TRBD2; V: TRBV5-4; DNA: TGTGCCAGCAGCTACCCGGGACTAGCGGGAGATACGCAGTATTTT; CDR3: CASSYPGLAGDTQYF
J: TRBJ2-1; size: -; D: TRBD1; V: TRBV18; DNA: TGTGCCAGCTCATTCGACAGGGTTGAGCAGTTCTTC; CDR3: CASSFDRVEQFF
J: TRBJ2-3; size: -; D: TRBD2; V: TRBV19; DNA: TGTGCCAGTAGCCTCGGGCTAGCGGATAGCACAGATACGCAGTATTTT; CDR3: CASSLGLADSTDTQYF
J: TRBJ1-1; size: -; D: -; V: TRBV7-9; DNA: TGTGCCAGCAGACCTTCCGGGGCGGGAAACACTGAAGCTTTCTTT; CDR3: CASRPSGAGNTEAFF
J: TRBJ1-2; size: -; D: TRBD1; V: TRBV27; DNA: TGTGCCAGCGGGCGGGACAGGGATAACGGCTACACCTTC; CDR3: CASGRDRDNGYTF
J: TRBJ2-1; size: -; D: TRBD2; V: TRBV11-3; DNA: TGTGCCAGCAGCCCGCGGCGAAGCGGGAGTTGGAATGAGCAGTTCTTC; CDR3: CASSPRRSGSWNEQFF
J: TRBJ2-4; size: -; D: -; V: TRBV4-1; DNA: TGCGCCAGCAGCCAAGCGCCCTTGAGGGCGCAGGTTTGGGACATTCAGTACTTC; CDR3: CASSQAPLRAQVWDIQYF
J: TRBJ2-5; size: -; D: TRBD2; V: TRBV19; DNA: TGTGCCAGTAGTGAACGATGGACTAGCGGGGGGGACCAAGAGACCCAGTACTTC; CDR3: CASSERWTSGGDQETQYF
J: TRBJ2-3; size: -; D: TRBD2; V: TRBV5-1; DNA: TGCGCCAGCAGCTTCGCTAGCGGGACAGATACGCAGTATTTT; CDR3: CASSFASGTDTQYF
J: TRBJ2-7; size: -; D: -; V: TRBV18; DNA: TGTGCCAGCTCTCCACATGGAGGGGCTAGTAACGAGCAGTACTTC; CDR3: CASSPHGGASNEQYF
J: TRBJ1-5; size: -; D: TRBD1; V: TRBV18; DNA: TGTGCCAGCTCCCCCGACAGGGGAGGCAATCAGCCCCAGCATTTT; CDR3: CASSPDRGGNQPQHF
J: TRBJ2-2; size: -; D: TRBD2; V: TRBV5-1; DNA: TGCGCCAGCAGCCCACGTAGCGGGACGAACACCGGGGAGCTGTTTTTT; CDR3: CASSPRSGTNTGELFF
J: TRBJ2-5; size: -; D: TRBD2; V: TRBV7-2; DNA: TGTGCCAGCAGCTCTCCTAGCGGGGGGAACCAAGAGACCCAGTACTTC; CDR3: CASSSPSGGNQETQYF
J: TRBJ2-3; size: -; D: TRBD2; V: TRBV11-2; DNA: TGTGCCAGCAGCATTAGCGGGAGGAGCGCAGATACGCAGTATTTT; CDR3: CASSISGRSADTQYF
J: TRBJ2-7; size: -; D: TRBD2; V: TRBV29-1; DNA: TGCAGCGTTGCTACTAGCGGATACGAGCAGTACTTC; CDR3: CSVATSGYEQYF
J: TRBJ2-7; size: -; D: TRBD1; V: TRBV10-1; DNA: TGCGCCAGCAGTGGGGGACAGTACGAGCAGTACTTC; CDR3: CASSGGQYEQYF
J: TRBJ2-7; size: -; D: -; V: TRBV29-1; DNA: TGCAGCGTTGCGGGGGCTGGGGGAGGGCTCGGCCACGAGCAGTACTTC; CDR3: CSVAGAGGGLGHEQYF
J: TRBJ2-5; size: -; D: -; V: TRBV6-6; DNA: TGTGCCAGCACCCGACAGGCTCAAGAGACCCAGTACTTC; CDR3: CASTRQAQETQYF
J: TRBJ2-5; size: once; D: -; V: TRBV7-2; DNA: TGTGCCAGCAGCTTTGGGCCTCAAGAGACCCAGTACTTC; CDR3: CASSFGPQETQYF
J: TRBJ1-3; size: -; D: TRBD1; V: TRBV27; DNA: TGTGCCAGCAGAGCCGAAGGACAGGGTATTGGAAACACCATATATTTT; CDR3: CASRAEGQGIGNTIYF
J: TRBJ2-5; size: -; D: TRBD2; V: TRBV7-7; DNA: TGTGCTAGCAGCTTAGGGACTAGCGGGAGCGGAGAGACCCAGTACTTC; CDR3: CASSLGTSGSGETQYF
J: TRBJ2-1; size: -; D: TRBD2; V: TRBV5-1; DNA: TGCGCCAGCAGCTTGGGCGGGGGGTCCTACAATGAGCAGTTCTTC; CDR3: CASSLGGGSYNEQFF
J: TRBJ2-5; size: -; D: TRBD2; V: TRBV7-9; DNA: TGTGCCAGCAGCAGCCCCGGGACTAGAGGGGAGACCCAGTACTTC; CDR3: CASSSPGTRGETQYF
J: TRBJ2-3; size: -; D: -; V: TRBV9; DNA: TGTGCCAGCAGCGTAGCCCCGACAAGCACAGATACGCAGTATTTT; CDR3: CASSVAPTSTDTQYF
J: TRBJ2-7; size: -; D: TRBD1; V: TRBV7-9; DNA: TGTGCCAGCAGCACACTAACAGGGGGCCGGAACGAGCAGTACTTC; CDR3: CASSTLTGGRNEQYF
J: TRBJ2-1; size: -; D: TRBD2; V: TRBV29-1; DNA: TGCAGCGTTGATACTAGCGGGAGATCCCATGAGCAGTTCTTC; CDR3: CSVDTSGRSHEQFF
J: TRBJ1-2; size: -; D: -; V: TRBV19; DNA: TGTGCCAGTACTCAAGGGCGAGGGCATGGCTACACCTTC; CDR3: CASTQGRGHGYTF
J: TRBJ2-7; size: -; D: -; V: TRBV19; DNA: TGTGCCAGTAGTATAAGTGTAAGTAGTTTAGTCTACGAGCAGTACTTC; CDR3: CASSISVSSLVYEQYF
J: TRBJ2-7; size: -; D: TRBD2; V: TRBV7-9; DNA: TGTGCCAGCAGCTTACTAGCGGAAGCCTACGAGCAGTACTTC; CDR3: CASSLLAEAYEQYF
J: TRBJ2-1; size: -; D: TRBD2; V: TRBV11-3; DNA: TGTGCCAGCAGCCCTCACTTTGGTAGCGGGGGGGCAGTTGAGCAGTTCTTC; CDR3: CASSPHFGSGGAVEQFF
J: TRBJ2-3; size: -; D: -; V: TRBV6-2/TRBV6-3; DNA: TGTGCCAGCAGTTCCCTCCCAGCAGGGGCTGGTCGGACAGATACGCAGTATTTT; CDR3: CASSSLPAGAGRTDTQYF
J: TRBJ2-1; size: -; D: TRBD2; V: TRBV5-1; DNA: TGCGCCAGCAGCACTAGCGGGAGAGGGGGCGATGAGCAGTTCTTC; CDR3: CASSTSGRGGDEQFF
J: TRBJ2-7; size: once; D: TRBD2; V: TRBV5-1; DNA: TGCGCCAGCAGCGGGGGACTAGCGGGAGGTCCCTACGAGCAGTACTTC; CDR3: CASSGGLAGGPYEQYF
J: TRBJ2-1; size: -; D: -; V: TRBV7-2; DNA: TGTGCCAGCAGCCCCCGTAGGAGCGGGCTGACCTACAATGAGCAGTTCTTC; CDR3: CASSPRRSGLTYNEQFF
J: TRBJ1-1; size: -; D: TRBD1; V: TRBV5-1; DNA: TGCGCCAGCAGCGATCCGGGACAGGGGAAGCCTGAAGCTTTCTTT; CDR3: CASSDPGQGKPEAFF
J: TRBJ2-5; size: once; D: TRBD1; V: TRBV10-3; DNA: TGTGCCATCAGTGGCAGGGGGCGTGAGACCCAGTACTTC; CDR3: CAISGRGRETQYF
J: TRBJ1-1; size: -; D: TRBD1; V: TRBV3-1/TRBV3-2; DNA: TGTGCCAGCAGCCCCGGACAGGGGGAGGCTTTCTTT; CDR3: CASSPGQGEAFF
J: TRBJ2-4; size: -; D: TRBD2; V: TRBV19; DNA: TGTGCCAGTAGTACGGCGGGGGCTAGCGGGGGGGCCGTGAGCAAAAACATTCAGTACTTC; CDR3: CASSTAGASGGAVSKNIQYF
J: TRBJ2-2; size: -; D: -; V: TRBV6-5; DNA: TGTGCCAGCAGCTTCGGGGATTCCGGGGAGCTGTTTTTT; CDR3: CASSFGDSGELFF
J: TRBJ2-7; size: -; D: TRBD2; V: TRBV7-8; DNA: TGTGCCAGCAGCTCGGGACTAGCGGGGGCCTACGAGCAGTACTTC; CDR3: CASSSGLAGAYEQYF
J: TRBJ2-4; size: -; D: TRBD2; V: TRBV7-2; DNA: TGTGCCAGCACCCAAATAGCGGGAGGGCAAAACATTCAGTACTTC; CDR3: CASTQIAGGQNIQYF
J: TRBJ2-7; size: once; D: -; V: TRBV3-1/TRBV3-2; DNA: TGTGCCAGCAGCGACACGAGGATAACGGGGGAGCAGTACTTC; CDR3: CASSDTRITGEQYF
J: TRBJ2-6; size: -; D: -; V: TRBV15; DNA: TGTGCCACCAAACGCGACTCTGGGGCCAACGTCCTGACTTTC; CDR3: CATKRDSGANVLTF
J: TRBJ2-7; size: -; D: TRBD1; V: TRBV27; DNA: TGTGCCAGCAAGCAGGGACAGCCCGTCGAGCAGTACTTC; CDR3: CASKQGQPVEQYF
J: TRBJ1-2; size: -; D: -; V: TRBV5-4; DNA: TGTGCCAGCAGCTTGGGTTTCAGTTCTAACTATGGCTACACCTTC; CDR3: CASSLGFSSNYGYTF
J: TRBJ1-1; size: -; D: -; V: TRBV19; DNA: TGTGCCAGTAGTATAGTTACTGGGCTAGAAGCTTTCTTT; CDR3: CASSIVTGLEAFF
J: TRBJ1-6; size: -; D: -; V: TRBV18; DNA: TGTGCCAGCTCCCCGGACCGGGGAAGTTCACCCCTCCACTTT; CDR3: CASSPDRGSSPLHF
J: TRBJ1-5; size: -; D: -; V: TRBV19; DNA: TGTGCCAGTAGTGACGGATGGCAGGCCAATCAGCCCCAGCATTTT; CDR3: CASSDGWQANQPQHF
J: TRBJ1-1; size: once; D: -; V: TRBV25-1; DNA: TGTGCCAGCAGTGAATCGGGGGGGCTCACTGAAGCTTTCTTT; CDR3: CASSESGGLTEAFF
J: TRBJ2-7; size: -; D: TRBD2; V: TRBV6-5; DNA: TGTGCGAGCACGAGCGGGAGGAAGTACGAGCAGTACTTC; CDR3: CASTSGRKYEQYF
J: TRBJ2-1; size: -; D: -; V: TRBV12-3/TRBV12-4; DNA: TGTGCCAGCAGTCCTGTTCGAGGGGGTGAGCAGTTCTTC; CDR3: CASSPVRGGEQFF